This TCR beta chain was identified in a study of blood T cells in healthy people across ages. With respect to this clonotype: Its antigen is unknown.

Each individual donor underwent a draw of ten milliliters of peripheral blood. The CDR3 consists of 15 residues. Trimming took 8 bases from V and 7 from J; bases not matched to a gene: 16. Study conclusions and caveats: Changes seen in expanded clonotypes were possibly confounded by donor CMV status left unknown.

Combining a sample-barcoded 5' primer with a J-beta primer mix, a second PCR ran for about 6 to 12 cycles. Template switching added a 12-random-nucleotide identifier to every cDNA molecule. Every individual sample yielded 2.5 million or more paired-end reads (each containing CDR3). TCRdb processed the 5' RACE reads anew with MiXCR; each CDR3 protein has one entry. The table includes fewer than 750,000 distinct CDR3 sequences, 47% detected once. Sequencing was done on a sample of blood. The clonotype originates from a man older than 75 in good health. J is TRBJ1-2 and V is TRBV12-3 or TRBV12-4, with 7 bases matching TRBD1. CDR3 DNA sequence: TGTGCCAGCCGAAAGCGGACAGGAGATGAGGGTGGCTACACCTTC. This gives the protein CASRKRTGDEGGYTF.